Listed here is a single T cell receptor (beta chain). What this receptor recognizes is not known. Base-call qualities are not available, and no considerably larger clone is one nucleotide away. Receptor libraries were prepared by the immunoSEQ multiplex PCR assay. A mixture of 60 forward primers for TCR Vbeta segments and 13 reverse primers for TCR Jbeta segments was used in the multiplex PCR. The CDR3 region of rearranged TCR beta genes was amplified from genomic DNA by a multiplex PCR assay. The amplified TCR beta libraries were sequenced on the Illumina HiSeq System as 87-base-pair reads. On the authors' methods: A later analysis tallied roughly 76 million unique TCR beta chains across the 666 repertoires, and about 12 million of those chains were shared by two or more donors. Raw reads were error-corrected and collapsed into unique sequences by a nearest-neighbor algorithm in which closely related sequences were merged to remove PCR and sequencing errors. CDR3 sequences were aligned to IMGT reference sequences to assign V, D and J gene segments. For a sequence to be retained, a match of at least six nucleotides to both a V gene segment and a J gene segment was required. A rearrangement counted as productive if the CDR3 had no stop codons and remained in frame with V and J, and every other rearrangement counted as non-productive. CDR3 was defined according to IMGT convention as the region running from the second conserved V-encoded cysteine to the conserved J-encoded phenylalanine. The earlier analysis of about 620 of the donors excluded sequences that lacked an unambiguous match to a single V gene segment. In an earlier analysis of approximately 500 of the donors, a V segment was called functional when productive rearrangements were above 56.7%, and segregating when the standard deviation between donors exceeded 5%. A statistical classification framework was built for diagnosing cytomegalovirus status from the catalog of TCR beta chain sequences. In a later analysis, TCR nucleotide sequences were compared against IMGT/GENE-DB human TR gene sequences so that V and J genes could be assigned. The TCRdist pipeline was used in a later analysis to assign CDR3 sequences and most-parsimonious VDJ recombination scenarios. In a later analysis, each TCR beta chain was defined by its CDR3 amino acid sequence together with its V-gene family, and reads without a unique V-gene family were excluded. As a way to deal with suspected cross-contamination and a sequencing artifact, a later analysis dropped hundreds of nucleotide sequences that were highly shared and had low generation probability. A later analysis calculated a clonal expansion index for each public chain from normalized within-repertoire ranks of inferred template counts. In a later analysis, generation probabilities were computed using a VDJ recombination model fitted to out-of-frame rearrangements, and the results were checked against IGoR. Hypergeometric tests were used in a later analysis to score TCR-TCR, TCR-HLA and TCR-CMV co-occurrence, with a repertoire-size bias correction applied to the TCR pairs. In a later analysis, false discovery rates were estimated by permuting HLA or CMV assignments 20 times. In a later analysis, co-occurring TCRs were grouped with DBSCAN, and TCRdist sequence similarity was added when clustering was performed within HLA-allele-positive subsets. Repertoires with fewer than 30,000 or more than 120,000 public chains were left out of co-occurrence clustering, as were a handful of repertoires with anomalous nucleotide sharing. Held by TCRdb, this immuneACCESS table contains in-frame sequences only and omits some clones. Under half of the omission traces to an unresolved V gene where checked; the cause of the rest is unknown. The V and J calls and the clone size are those of that table, but D and trimming were determined from the DNA. Within this sample are approximately 110,000 clones, with about 80% of them counted one time only. Approximately 2% of the sample is taken by the ten largest.

The source of the sample is a study of cytomegalovirus exposure and HLA in healthy donors (dated by TCRdb to 2016 to 2017). The study in broad terms: In an earlier analysis of approximately 500 of the donors, about 260 Gb of sequence data and some 120 million unique TCR beta sequences from 180 million or so T cells were reported. An early release covering around 630 HLA-typed donors comprised approximately 300 gigabases of sequencing data and approximately 85 million unique TCR sequences. Of the 300 to 450 genotyped donors, 65% to 90% fell in the genetic ancestry cluster associated with self-reported Caucasian donors. The study was designed to test whether signatures of past pathogen exposure could be identified by cataloging public T cell receptors. The study profiled the T cell repertoires of 550 to 700 subjects by immunosequencing and related them to cytomegalovirus serostatus. In addition to the first cohort of approximately 670 subjects, a separate validation cohort of over 90 different subjects was used. To predict cytomegalovirus infection status, the study brought together high-throughput TCR immunosequencing, statistical association of individual TCRs with disease status, and machine learning. A later analysis re-examined previously published TCR beta repertoires from several hundred donors and added high-resolution HLA genotyping to investigate patterns of TCR occurrence. The later analysis used no new phenotypic data to find candidate immune exposures, relying instead on TCR beta sequences and their occurrence across donors. An earlier analysis of 587 of the donors applied high-throughput TCR beta sequencing to assess whether each TCR beta V gene segment acted as functional or pseudogenic. Alongside the repertoire data, information on donor age, sex, ethnicity and CMV serostatus was compiled. In a later genetic analysis, genome-wide SNP genotypes for about three fifths of the roughly 670 donors were used, and that subset was treated as a discovery cohort. All discovery cohort repertoires had been generated on a single sequencing platform. Both class I and class II loci were covered by HLA typing, at four-digit resolution. The number of donors typed differed by locus, with 629-630 for A, B, C, DRB1 and DQB1, roughly 520 for DQA1, nearly 610 for DPA1, and around 430 for DPB1. Because of strong linkage in the cohort, five DR-DQ haplotypes were treated as single units for association and clustering. Among around 400 genotyped donors of the cohort, an average of approximately 240,000 unique TCR beta nucleotide sequences was sequenced per donor, of which about 18% were non-productive. Here is what the overall study found, with its caveats: Because counts were too low, seventeen rarely observed V segments, including chromosome 9 orphons, were excluded from the earlier analysis of 500 to 700 of the donors. Most TCR sequences were seen in very few donors, while some public TCRs were found in many individuals. Several of the top co-occurrence clusters appeared to be linked to parvovirus B19, influenza, CMV and Epstein-Barr virus, according to a later analysis. A cluster of highly shared sequence variants was judged likely to represent a technical artifact of the sequencing pipeline. A later analysis found that most CMV-associated TCR beta chains appeared HLA-restricted, with HLA associations seemingly driven largely by CMV exposure. Because the 87-base-pair reads could not distinguish some IMGT-functional V segments, including TRBV6-2 and TRBV6-3, those segments were excluded. According to a later analysis, TCR association rates differed among HLA loci, with DRB1 alleles showing the most associated TCRs and HLA-C alleles showing the fewest. A further reported finding was that TCR beta sequences accurately predicted the HLA-A and HLA-B alleles for most subjects in the first cohort. Because some donors lacked HLA typing at each locus, the association tests relied only on the typed subset. Correlated functional status among segregating V segments might be attributable to linkage disequilibrium, but an unknown experimental factor could not be ruled out. Only TCR beta chains were sequenced in this cohort, and the absence of alpha or paired-chain data limited detectable features. CMV serostatus was the only immune exposure information available for the cohort. The classifier was reported to diagnose cytomegalovirus status with high specificity and sensitivity in both the original cohort and the validation cohort. Three of the identified cytomegalovirus-associated TCR beta chains were confirmed in vitro to be specific for cytomegalovirus antigens. In a later genetic analysis, fewer N-insertions in productive TCRs were reported among donors in an Asian-associated ancestry cluster than the roughly 700-donor mean. Assigning TCR associations to individual alleles was difficult when HLA alleles, especially DR and DQ, strongly co-occurred. In a later analysis, 16,951 TCR beta sequences were associated with specific HLA alleles at a false discovery rate of 0.05. In an earlier analysis of some 540 of the donors, most TCR beta V segments appeared in productive rearrangements about 87% or about 30% of the time, broadly matching IMGT annotations. In the study, around 160 TCR beta chains were listed as associated with cytomegalovirus. Roughly uniform sequencing depth across donors was assumed in presence/absence analyses, although this assumption may not hold. It was suggested by the authors that the approach could potentially be generalized to other disease states and immunological phenotypes. A later genetic analysis associated a missense DCLRE1C variant with V-gene and J-gene trimming of TCR beta chains, and an independent cohort replicated the association. A later analysis found that HLA-associated TCR beta chains were more clonally expanded and had lower generation probabilities than equally common non-associated chains.

The cohort comprised 670 or so healthy bone marrow donors. Cohort members were all nominally healthy when sampled, although unrecorded immune exposures were likely present. The donor tested CMV seronegative, placing the donor among the 350 or so seronegative members of the cohort. Every donor gave a peripheral blood sample, and the peripheral blood mononuclear cells from that sample were used for TCR beta sequencing. The Qiagen DNeasy Blood Extraction Kit was used to extract genomic DNA from the blood cell samples. Trimming removed 4 bases from V and 5 bases from J; the gene matches leave 6 bases unexplained. The CDR3 contains 14 residues, cysteine and phenylalanine counted. CDR3 DNA is the only sequence kept; it has 42 bases, read in frame from the first base. The germline V gene encodes CDR1 SGHRS and CDR2 YFSETQ.

Material for sequencing was PBMCs. The receptor comes from a man aged 25-45 years in good health and CMV-seronegative. Recombination joined TRBV5-1 with TRBJ1-1; TRBD1 agrees with 9 junctional bases. The CDR3 protein: CASSLDRGRTEAFF. The DNA sequence reads TGCGCCAGCAGCCTGGACAGGGGTCGAACTGAAGCTTTCTTT.